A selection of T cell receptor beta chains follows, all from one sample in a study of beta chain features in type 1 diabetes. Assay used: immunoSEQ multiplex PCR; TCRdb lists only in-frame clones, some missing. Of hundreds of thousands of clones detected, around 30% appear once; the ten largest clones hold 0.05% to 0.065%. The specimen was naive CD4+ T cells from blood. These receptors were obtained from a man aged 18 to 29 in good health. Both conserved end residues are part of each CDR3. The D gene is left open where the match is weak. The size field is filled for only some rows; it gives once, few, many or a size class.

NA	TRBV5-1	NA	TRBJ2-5	TGCGCCAGCAGCTCCCAAGAGACCCAGTACTTC	CASSSQETQYF
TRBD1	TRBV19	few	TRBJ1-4	TGTGCCAGTAGTGGCGGTCTGACAGGGACTGCAAAACTGTTTTTT	CASSGGLTGTAKLFF
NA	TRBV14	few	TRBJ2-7	TGTGCCAGCAGCGTAGATCCCGCGGGACCCTACGAGCAGTACTTC	CASSVDPAGPYEQYF
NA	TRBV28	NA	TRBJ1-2	TGTGCCAGCAGTTTAAACAACTATGGCTACACCTTC	CASSLNNYGYTF
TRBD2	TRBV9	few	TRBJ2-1	TGTGCCAGCAGCCCCGATCCCGGGACTAGCGGGAGCTATGAGCAGTTCTTC	CASSPDPGTSGSYEQFF
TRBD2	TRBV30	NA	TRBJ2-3	TGTGCCTGGAGGACGGGACTAGCGGGAGGGGCAGATACGCAGTATTTT	CAWRTGLAGGADTQYF
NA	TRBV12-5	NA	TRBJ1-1	TGTGCTAGTGGTTTAGGAGGGACCGGTGAAGCTTTCTTT	CASGLGGTGEAFF
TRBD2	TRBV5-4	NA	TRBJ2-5	TGTGCCAGCAGCCCGACCCCCAGCGGGAGGGAGACCCAGTACTTC	CASSPTPSGRETQYF
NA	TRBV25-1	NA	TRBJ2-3	TGTGCCAGCAGTGAATGGGGAGGGGGCCACACAGATACGCAGTATTTT	CASSEWGGGHTDTQYF
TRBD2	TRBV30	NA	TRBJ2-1	TGTGCCTGGAGGGGAGGGTACTACAATGAGCAGTTCTTC	CAWRGGYYNEQFF
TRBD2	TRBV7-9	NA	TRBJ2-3	TGTGCCAGCAGCTCCTCCGGGACTAGCGGCTTCACAGATACGCAGTATTTT	CASSSSGTSGFTDTQYF
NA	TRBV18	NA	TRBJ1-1	TGTGCCAGCTCACCACCGCCGGGAGGGACTGAAGCTTTCTTT	CASSPPPGGTEAFF
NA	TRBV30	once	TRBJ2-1	TGTGCCTGGACTACAGGGACTTCAAGAAACAATGAGCAGTTCTTC	CAWTTGTSRNNEQFF
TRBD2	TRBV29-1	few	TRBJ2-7	TGCAGCGTCGTAGCGGGTAGCGAGCAGTACTTC	CSVVAGSEQYF
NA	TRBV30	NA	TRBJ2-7	TGTGCCTGGGCCAGGGGTCCAACCATCTACGAGCAGTACTTC	CAWARGPTIYEQYF
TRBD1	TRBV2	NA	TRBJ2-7	TGTGCCAGCAGTGGGACAGGTGTCTACGAGCAGTACTTC	CASSGTGVYEQYF
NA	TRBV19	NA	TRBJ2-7	TGTGCCAGTAGTATGGGGTACGAGCAGTACTTC	CASSMGYEQYF
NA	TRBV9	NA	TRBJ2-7	TGTGCCAGCAGCCGGGACGCCTACGAGCAGTACTTC	CASSRDAYEQYF